This entry concerns a single T cell receptor (beta chain). The entry originates in a study of blood T cells in healthy people across ages. Together with a sample-barcoded 5' primer, a J-beta primer mix was included in a second PCR lasting about 6 to 12 cycles. TCRdb reanalysed the 5' RACE reads using MiXCR and keeps one entry per CDR3 protein. The sample holds approximately 960,000 distinct CDR3 sequences, about 27% seen once. Germline trimming cut 4 bases from V and 2 bases from J; bases unmatched to any gene: 5. The length of the CDR3 is 16 residues. The V gene's germline CDR1 is MNHNS and CDR2 SASEGT. In addition, the sample was reused for a study of T cells of mothers and their children. That report adds: In this cohort, donors were three healthy Caucasian mothers plus their six children. RNA extracted was entirely used for cDNA synthesis, about 1.6 ug per 15 ul. No persistent microchimeric T cell clones were detected.

The clonotype comes from a woman in her 40s in good health. The gene calls are TRBV6-1 and TRBJ2-2; 9 bases are a match to TRBD2. Sequenced sample: blood. The chain's CDR3 is CASSARLADNTGELFF. CDR3 nucleotide sequence: TGTGCCAGCAGTGCGCGACTAGCGGATAACACCGGGGAGCTGTTTTTT.